This T cell receptor beta chain appears in the sequencing data of a study of cytomegalovirus exposure and HLA in healthy donors. Overall study results and limits: Highly shared sequence variants in one cluster were likely a sequencing artifact.

For this clone: What it recognizes is unknown. Other DNA sequences in this sample translate to the same CDR3.

CDR3 length: 16 residues. Trimming stripped 4 bases from V and 4 bases from J, with 19 bases between. Germline loops: CDR1 SGDLS, CDR2 YYNGEE. Use of 60 Vbeta and 13 Jbeta primers characterized the PCR. Per the original methods: Roughly 80 million unique TCR beta chains, roughly 11 million of them shared, were counted by a later analysis. The method was immunoSEQ multiplex PCR; TCRdb's version includes in-frame clones alone and lacks a portion of them. The D gene and trimming were derived from the DNA, and the V and J assignments and clone size from that table. Of 150,000 to 200,000 clones listed, approximately 79% are singletons.

The source of this sequence is a woman in her 50s in good health and CMV-seropositive. What was sequenced was PBMCs. The chain uses TRBV9 and TRBJ2-3; D perhaps matches TRBD2 (7 bases). The CDR3 spells CASSPQGGGKADTQYF. The CDR3 nucleotides are TGTGCCAGCAGCCCCCAAGGGGGGGGAAAGGCAGATACGCAGTATTTT.